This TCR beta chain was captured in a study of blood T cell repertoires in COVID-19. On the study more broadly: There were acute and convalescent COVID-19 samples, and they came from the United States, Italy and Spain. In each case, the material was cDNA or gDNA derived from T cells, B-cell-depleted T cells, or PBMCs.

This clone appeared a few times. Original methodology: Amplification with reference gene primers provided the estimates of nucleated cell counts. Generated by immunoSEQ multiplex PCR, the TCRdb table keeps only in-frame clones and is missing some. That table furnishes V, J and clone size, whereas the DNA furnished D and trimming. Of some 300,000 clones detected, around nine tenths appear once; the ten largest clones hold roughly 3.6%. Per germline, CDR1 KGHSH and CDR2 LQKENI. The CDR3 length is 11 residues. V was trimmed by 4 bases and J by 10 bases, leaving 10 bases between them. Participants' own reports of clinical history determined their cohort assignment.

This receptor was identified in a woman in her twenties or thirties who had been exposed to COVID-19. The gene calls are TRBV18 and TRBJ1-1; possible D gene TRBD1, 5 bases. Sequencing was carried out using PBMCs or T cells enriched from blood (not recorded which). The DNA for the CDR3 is TGTGCCAGCTCACGTGACAGTGGAGCTTTCTTT. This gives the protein CASSRDSGAFF.